This T cell receptor (beta chain) was profiled in a study of shared clonotypes between healthy human individuals. Repertoires were generated with immunoSEQ multiplex PCR, while TCRdb's copy carries only in-frame clones and drops some. Here the sample spans some 600,000 clones, 95% to 96% being singletons. Trimming shortened V by 1 base and J by 8 bases, and 9 bases separated the two germline ends. This CDR3 is built from 13 residues. Germline-derived CDR1 and CDR2 are SEHNR and FQNEAQ (reference sequence). As defined, naive CD8 cells were CD45RO-negative and positively selected for CCR7, with terminally differentiated effector memory CD45RA+ cells excluded. Free of recent acute infections or vaccinations, the donors were healthy HIV-negative adults. Every donor was a Caucasian adult from Nashville, Tennessee.

This chain uses TRBV7-9 with TRBJ2-1, with D hard to call. The clonotype comes from a woman aged 25 to 39 in good health. The sample consisted of naive CD8+ T cells sorted from blood. The CDR3 sequence is CASSLGSSHEQFF. DNA of the CDR3: TGTGCCAGCAGCTTAGGTTCGAGTCATGAGCAGTTCTTC.